This entry concerns a single T cell receptor beta chain. Its antigen is unidentified. The sample belongs to a study of PD-1 blockade in classical Hodgkin lymphoma. Study-wide background: Patients were treated with nivolumab at 3 mg/kg, and this was given intravenously every 2 weeks.

J gave up 5 bases and V 5 bases, and 11 bases lay outside the gene matches. The CDR3 is made up of 15 amino acids. Germline V gene data show CDR1 as SEHNR and CDR2 as FQNEAQ (reference sequence). Only in-frame clones appear in the TCRdb table, and some are missing; sequencing was by immunoSEQ multiplex PCR. Among roughly 24,000 clones listed, 81% were seen once. Findings of the study overall: A significant rise in TCR diversity was seen by C4D1 for CD4+ cells but not for CD8+ cells. Baseline TCR diversity was reportedly lower in newly diagnosed patients than healthy donors.

Regarding time point: cycle 4 day 1 (C4D1), after less than 7 weeks of nivolumab. Patients all relapsed after autologous stem cell transplantation, and there was variation in brentuximab vedotin exposure. The receptor was isolated from a human donor with classical Hodgkin lymphoma. The chain links TRBV7-9 to TRBJ2-5, with 7 bases matching TRBD2. The sample here was peripheral blood mononuclear cells (PBMCs), taken before the fourth cycle of nivolumab. CDR3 amino acids: CASSIRLAREETQYF. Written as DNA, the CDR3 is TGTGCCAGCAGCATCAGACTAGCAAGGGAGGAGACCCAGTACTTC.